The clone carrying this T cell receptor beta chain was observed a handful of times. This entry comes from a study of early T cells in non-severe SARS-CoV-2 infection. TCRdb fed the 5' RACE reads into MiXCR, producing one record per CDR3 protein. The table records 45,000 to 75,000 distinct CDR3 sequences, around 12% of them present only once. The source of this sequence is an adult who was a healthcare worker with PCR-confirmed SARS-CoV-2 infection or an uninfected control (not recorded which). The specimen sequenced was whole blood.

This chain's CDR3 is CASSPGTSGRSATDTQYF. DNA of the CDR3: TGTGCCAGCAGCCCCGGGACTAGCGGGAGGTCCGCCACAGATACGCAGTATTTT. The rearrangement links TRBV7-3 to TRBJ2-3; TRBD2 agrees at 15 bases. V gave up 5 bases and J gave up 2 bases; unmatched junction bases: 8. Germline loops: CDR1 SGHTA, CDR2 FQGTGA. CDR3 size: 18 residues.